The 28 T cell receptor beta chains below were found in one sample sequenced in a study of shared clonotypes between healthy human individuals (dated by TCRdb to about 2020). Library preparation employed the immunoSEQ multiplex PCR assay. Drawn from immuneACCESS, this table holds only the in-frame rearrangements with V and J called that TCRdb kept. Clones are partly lost; checked studies trace under half to an unresolved V gene and leave the rest unexplained. The sample yields fewer than 3 million clones; just under 95% were counted once. The ten biggest clones cover 0.37% of the sample. Specimen: naive CD4+ T cells from PBMCs. The cell subset or site label for this specimen denotes: CD45RA+ positively selected. The receptors were sampled from a man between 18 and 29 years old in good health. Some clones in this sample may be carry-over from other donors' samples.

The chain couples TRBV29-1 to TRBJ2-1; 10 nucleotides match TRBD1. V was pared by 1 base and J by 4 bases, with 1 base of the junction left unmatched. The germline V gene encodes CDR1 SQVTM and CDR2 ANQGSEA. The CDR3 consists of 14 residues. CDR3 sequence: CSVEGGQGYNEQFF. As DNA, the CDR3 is TGCAGCGTTGAAGGGGGACAGGGGTACAATGAGCAGTTCTTC.

Points on this clone: The sample has other DNA sequences that encode this CDR3 too. DNA of the CDR3: TGTGCCAGCAGTTACTCGGGACAGGGGATCTACGAGCAGTACTTC. Residues: CASSYSGQGIYEQYF. The rearrangement joins TRBV6-5 to TRBJ2-7; 10 bases align to TRBD1. CDR1 MNHEY and CDR2 SVGAGI come from the germline V gene. J was trimmed by 3 bases and V by 0 bases; bases with no gene match: 2. The length of the CDR3 is 15 residues.

This sequence joins TRBV7-2 and TRBJ2-7; D is possibly TRBD1 or TRBD2 (5 bases each). Germline CDR1 and CDR2: SGHTA and FQGNSA. Trimming left V 3 bases short and J 5 bases short, with 14 bases between. There are 14 residues in the CDR3. The CDR3 sequence is CASSLGVPWDEQYF. CDR3 bases: TGTGCCAGCAGCTTGGGGGTTCCCTGGGACGAGCAGTACTTC.

The V gene is TRBV11-2, the J gene TRBJ2-2; 7 positions agree with TRBD1. Trimming took 4 bases from V and 5 from J; bases not matched to a gene: 10. The CDR3 extends over 16 amino acids. CDR1 is SGHAT and CDR2 is FQNNGV in the germline V gene. As DNA, the CDR3 is TGTGCCAGCAGCTCTTTGACAGGGACCCTAACCGGGGAGCTGTTTTTT. Translation: CASSSLTGTLTGELFF.

This clone came up a few times. The rearrangement uses TRBV4-1 and TRBJ2-2; TRBD2 matches 10 bases. The CDR3 extends over 14 amino acids. Germline CDR1 is MGHRA and CDR2 is YSYEKL. Unmatched junction bases numbered 1, after V lost 3 bases and J lost 6 bases. The CDR3 coding sequence is TGCGCCAGCAGCCAGGGGACTAGCGCCGGGGAGCTGTTTTTT. It yields the protein CASSQGTSAGELFF.

The rearrangement links TRBV2 to TRBJ2-6; D unresolved. V was trimmed by 2 bases and J by 0 bases, leaving 5 bases between them. Germline CDR1 is SNHLY and CDR2 is FYNNEI. The CDR3 is 15 residues long. The CDR3 protein is CASSEFTSGANVLTF. The CDR3 DNA follows: TGTGCCAGCAGTGAATTTACCTCTGGGGCCAACGTCCTGACTTTC.

A single count supports this clone. The CDR3 DNA is TGTGCCAGCTCACCGGGGAGTCAGCCCCAGCATTTT. It specifies CASSPGSQPQHF. This rearrangement joins TRBV18 to TRBJ1-5; no definite D call. CDR1 is KGHSH and CDR2 is LQKENI in the germline V gene. Trimming took off 3 bases at V and 6 bases at J, with 6 bases between the two ends. This CDR3 has 12 residues.

The chain employs TRBV19 and TRBJ1-1; tentative D call: TRBD1 (5 bases). This CDR3 is 15 amino acids long. Trimming removed 1 base at V and 3 bases at J, with 12 bases between. CDR1 and CDR2 from the germline V gene are LNHDA and SQIVND (reference sequence). The CDR3 is CASSIVGAQDTEAFF. DNA of the CDR3: TGTGCCAGTAGTATAGTCGGGGCGCAGGACACTGAAGCTTTCTTT.

The V and J genes are TRBV2 and TRBJ1-2, with 8 bases identical to TRBD1. The CDR3 consists of 14 residues. The germline gives CDR1 SNHLY, CDR2 FYNNEI. V dropped 1 base and J dropped 5; count of bases not matched to a gene: 3. The CDR3 protein is CASSEGTGFYGYTF. The CDR3 DNA follows: TGTGCCAGCAGTGAAGGGACAGGGTTTTATGGCTACACCTTC.

The chain recombines TRBV7-6 with TRBJ2-5; the D call may be TRBD1 or TRBD2 (6 bases each). The J call could be wrong; TRBJ2-7 is a better fit for the DNA end. This CDR3 has 15 residues. Germline CDR1 and CDR2: SGHVS and FNYEAQ. Written as DNA, the CDR3 is TGTGCCAGCAGCTTAGGACGGGGGCCGACCTACGAGCAGTACTTC. It yields the protein CASSLGRGPTYEQYF.

This clone has only one observation. The rearrangement links TRBV5-1 to TRBJ2-1; 7 bases line up with TRBD2. V shed 0 bases, J shed 7 bases, and the junction held 22 bases outside the gene matches. CDR1 SGHRS and CDR2 YFSETQ come from the germline V gene. The CDR3 sequence is 20 residues long. In DNA, the CDR3 is TGCGCCAGCAGCTTGGCCGGTCGGGGTAGCGGGCGATACGTCAGTAATGAGCAGTTCTTC. This translates into CASSLAGRGSGRYVSNEQFF.

The genes are TRBV7-9 and TRBJ2-2, with D perhaps matching TRBD2 (6 bases). Trimming stripped 7 bases from V and 5 bases from J, with 8 bases between. The CDR3 is 12 residues long. Looked up from germline, CDR1 is SEHNR and CDR2 is FQNEAQ (reference sequence). The chain's CDR3 is CASKGLTGELFF. The CDR3 DNA follows: TGTGCCAGCAAGGGACTTACCGGGGAGCTGTTTTTT.

The CDR3 here is CASSQSGPINEQFF. CDR3 nucleotide sequence: TGTGCCAGCAGCCAATCAGGACCAATCAATGAGCAGTTCTTC. The chain carries TRBV5-4 and TRBJ2-1; D not resolved. Deletions cut 4 bases from V and 6 bases from J, with 14 bases between. This CDR3 region has 14 residues. CDR1 and CDR2 from the germline V gene are SGHNT and YYREEE (reference sequence).

This chain links TRBV9 with TRBJ2-3; 12 bases line up with TRBD2. The CDR3 has 17 amino acids. CDR1 and CDR2 from the germline V gene are SGDLS and YYNGEE. The V segment lost 3 bases and the J segment 4 bases; nucleotides outside the gene matches: 9. CDR3 DNA sequence: TGTGCCAGCAGCGCCCGTCTAGCGGGAGGGGTTTCAGATACGCAGTATTTT. This encodes CASSARLAGGVSDTQYF. The full variable domain, rest sourced from reference TRBV9 and TRBJ2-3, is DSGVTQTPKHLITATGQRVTLRCSPRSGDLSVYWYQQSLDQGLQFLIQYYNGEERAKGNILERFSAQQFPDLHSELNLSSLELGDSALYFCASSARLAGGVSDTQYFGPGTRLTVL.

This chain connects TRBV30 to TRBJ2-2; the D gene is possibly TRBD2 (6 bases). V was shortened by 8 bases and J by 6 bases, with 13 bases between the two germline ends. Per the germline V gene, CDR1 is GTSNPN and CDR2 is SVGIG (reference sequence). The CDR3 runs to 12 residues. The CDR3 spells CALSGGSGELFF. CDR3 bases: TGTGCCCTAAGTGGGGGGTCCGGGGAGCTGTTTTTT.

The rearrangement links TRBV18 to TRBJ1-2, with 11 nucleotides matching TRBD1. Losses at the gene ends were 1 base for V and 4 bases for J; bases not matched to a gene: 14. Germline CDR1 KGHSH, CDR2 LQKENI. CDR3 length: 19 amino acids. Here the CDR3 DNA reads TGTGCCAGCTCACCACGCCCAGCCGGACAGGGGGCGCAGCTCTATGGCTACACCTTC. This translates into CASSPRPAGQGAQLYGYTF.

V and J are TRBV7-6 and TRBJ1-2; no definite D call. Germline lookup yields CDR1 SGHVS and CDR2 FNYEAQ. The CDR3 is 15 amino acids. Trimming shortened V by 5 bases and J by 2 bases, and 15 bases separated the two germline ends. The CDR3 spells CASSPRAWQNYGYTF. Here the CDR3 DNA reads TGTGCCAGCAGCCCGAGAGCTTGGCAGAACTATGGCTACACCTTC.

The sample holds one count of this clone. The V gene is TRBV28, the J gene TRBJ2-7; 9 nucleotides agree with TRBD1. Unmatched junction bases numbered 11, after V lost 5 bases and J lost 3 bases. CDR1 MDHEN and CDR2 SYDVKM come from the germline V gene. The CDR3 has 16 residues. CDR3 sequence (DNA): TGTGCCAGCAGTCCCTTCCCAAGACAGGGGGTCTACGAGCAGTACTTC. Translation gives CASSPFPRQGVYEQYF.

The chain has TRBV5-4 and TRBJ2-5; a weak D match, TRBD2 (7 bases). V dropped 4 bases and J dropped 4 bases, with 14 bases sitting between them. The germline CDR1 and CDR2 sequences are SGHNT and YYREEE (reference sequence). The CDR3 length is 14 residues. CDR3: CASSTPGGGETQYF. DNA of the CDR3: TGTGCCAGCAGCACTCCGGGGGGCGGAGAGACCCAGTACTTC.

The rearrangement uses TRBV11-2 and TRBJ2-4; 9 nucleotides match TRBD1. With 5 bases clipped from V and 3 bases from J, the junction kept 5 bases outside the gene matches. CDR3 size: 15 residues. Per the germline V gene, CDR1 is SGHAT and CDR2 is FQNNGV. CDR3 loop: CASSGLTGGKNIQYF. The CDR3 nucleotides are TGTGCCAGCAGCGGCTTGACAGGGGGCAAAAACATTCAGTACTTC.

This clone was seen just once. The chain combines TRBV9 with TRBJ2-3; D possibly uses TRBD1 or TRBD2 (5 bases each). V shed 0 bases and J shed 2 bases, with 16 bases lying between them. Germline values: CDR1 SGDLS, CDR2 YYNGEE. The CDR3 has 17 residues. This CDR3 is CASSVAAGRAATDTQYF. DNA of the CDR3: TGTGCCAGCAGCGTAGCTGCAGGGCGGGCAGCCACAGATACGCAGTATTTT.

J is TRBJ1-4 and V is TRBV7-9, with D maybe TRBD1 (5 bases). The germline CDR1 and CDR2 sequences are SEHNR and FQNEAQ (reference sequence). The CDR3 consists of 16 residues. Trimming stripped 7 bases from V and 0 bases from J, with 15 bases between. The CDR3: CASMESRGATNEKLFF. The CDR3 DNA is TGTGCCAGCATGGAATCGAGAGGGGCAACTAATGAAAAACTGTTTTTT.

The CDR3 DNA is TGCGCCAGCAGCCAAGGCCGGGCCTGGGGAAACACCATATATTTT. Translation gives CASSQGRAWGNTIYF. J is TRBJ1-3 and V is TRBV4-1; no reliable D call. This CDR3 has 15 amino acids. Deletions cut 1 base from V and 4 bases from J, with 11 bases between. The germline V gene has CDR1 MGHRA and CDR2 YSYEKL.

This chain connects TRBV7-8 to TRBJ2-5; D call uncertain. This CDR3 has 13 residues. Germline loops: CDR1 SGHVS, CDR2 FQNEAQ. The ends were cut back, 1 base at V and 9 bases at J, with 12 bases in the middle. This chain's CDR3 is CASSLGLVGSQYF. In nucleotides, the CDR3 is TGTGCCAGCAGCTTAGGGCTAGTGGGGTCCCAGTACTTC.

The chain employs TRBV5-1 and TRBJ1-2, with D unresolved. V was cut by 0 bases and J by 6 bases, with 12 bases left in between. Germline V gives CDR1 SGHRS, CDR2 YFSETQ. CDR3 length: 14 amino acids. In DNA, the CDR3 is TGCGCCAGCAGCTTGGAGGCGTCTAAGGATGGCTACACCTTC. Translated: CASSLEASKDGYTF.

Here the CDR3 DNA reads TGTGCCAGCAGCCGATGGACAGCCGCCTCAACAGATACGCAGTATTTT. It codes for CASSRWTAASTDTQYF. J is TRBJ2-3 and V is TRBV5-4; weak D call: TRBD1 (6 bases). Germline CDR1 SGHNT, CDR2 YYREEE (reference sequence). The CDR3 runs 16 residues. V lost 4 bases and J 3 bases, leaving 18 bases between the germline ends.

The CDR3 region has the DNA TGTGCCAGCAGTCTAGAGATTGGGTCCTACAATGAGCAGTTCTTC. As protein: CASSLEIGSYNEQFF. V and J are TRBV6-6 and TRBJ2-1; D gene unclear. The V end was cut by 5 bases, the J end by 1 base, with 12 bases between. This CDR3 is 15 amino acids long. Looked up from germline, CDR1 is MNHNY and CDR2 is SVGAGI (reference sequence).

This sequence joins TRBV6-5 and TRBJ2-5; D may be TRBD1 (5 bases). CDR1 and CDR2 (germline): MNHEY, SVGAGI. The V end lost 2 bases, the J end lost 4 bases, and 17 bases lay between the germline ends. The CDR3 totals 16 residues. The DNA of the CDR3 is TGTGCCAGCAGTTACGACTTTTCGACAGTTCGAGAGACCCAGTACTTC. It yields the protein CASSYDFSTVRETQYF.